These 21 T cell receptor beta chains originate from one sample sequenced in a study of blood T cell repertoires in COVID-19. The method was immunoSEQ multiplex PCR; TCRdb's version includes in-frame clones alone and lacks a portion of them. The sample carries about 100,000 clones, about nine tenths recorded once. Sequences were obtained from peripheral blood. The receptor set was obtained from a woman aged 45-60 years with COVID-19, enrolled during active disease.

V and J are TRBV15 and TRBJ2-7, with 8 bases matching TRBD1. V lost 0 bases to trimming and J lost 2 bases; unmatched junction nucleotides: 6. Germline V gene sequence: CDR1 LNHNV, CDR2 YYDKDF (reference sequence). This CDR3 comprises 16 residues. DNA of the CDR3: TGTGCCACCAGCAGAGAAGGGACAGGTGGGGCCTACGAGCAGTACTTC. As protein: CATSREGTGGAYEQYF.

The chain uses TRBV19 and TRBJ1-1, with D unclear. V lost 8 bases to trimming and J lost 7 bases, with 8 bases between them. The length of the CDR3 is 10 residues. Germline values: CDR1 LNHDA, CDR2 SQIVND (reference sequence). CDR3 residues: CASGNLEAFF. For the CDR3, the DNA is TGTGCCAGTGGCAACCTTGAAGCTTTCTTT.

The J gene is TRBJ1-6, the V gene TRBV5-1, with 7 bases identical to TRBD1. This CDR3 region has 15 residues. Germline assignment: CDR1 SGHRS and CDR2 YFSETQ. The V and J ends lost 0 bases and 9 bases, in that order; junction bases with no gene match: 6. The CDR3 loop reads CASSLGGQSTSPLHF. The CDR3 DNA follows: TGCGCCAGCAGCTTGGGGGGACAGAGTACTTCACCCCTCCACTTT.

The chain uses TRBV7-3 and TRBJ2-1; 10 bases align to TRBD1. CDR1 and CDR2 from the germline V gene are SGHTA and FQGTGA. The length of the CDR3 is 15 residues. J was trimmed by 5 bases and V by 6 bases; bases with no gene match: 7. The CDR3 loop is CASSLPGTGDNEQFF. The CDR3 region has the DNA TGTGCCAGCAGTCTACCCGGGACAGGGGACAATGAGCAGTTCTTC.

This chain connects TRBV5-5 to TRBJ2-1, with D possibly matching TRBD2 (6 bases). Trimming took 4 bases from V and 4 from J, leaving 18 bases between them. Germline V CDR1 and CDR2: SGHKS, YYEKEE (reference sequence). This CDR3 comprises 16 residues. In DNA form, the CDR3 reads TGTGCCAGCAGCCGATTCACCGGGACTCTGTACAATGAGCAGTTCTTC. This gives the protein CASSRFTGTLYNEQFF.

The rearrangement joins TRBV23-1 to TRBJ1-2, with no clear D. Being an ORF, TRBV23-1 has a function that is uncertain. V lost 4 bases to trimming and J lost 6 bases, with 18 bases between them. CDR3 length equals 15 residues. CDR3 in amino acids: CASSPREGLKDGYTF. The CDR3 bases are TGCGCCAGCAGTCCTCGGGAAGGGTTAAAGGATGGCTACACCTTC.

The rearrangement joins TRBV9 to TRBJ2-4; the match to TRBD2 covers 8 bases. V shed 0 bases, J shed 0 bases, and the junction held 5 bases outside the gene matches. Germline loops: CDR1 SGDLS, CDR2 YYNGEE. The CDR3 extends over 17 amino acids. As DNA, the CDR3 is TGTGCCAGCAGCGTAGACCCCAGCGGGGGAGCCAAAAACATTCAGTACTTC. This translates into CASSVDPSGGAKNIQYF.

The chain is built from TRBV11-3 and TRBJ2-1; D remains unclear. The V end lost 4 bases, the J end lost 12 bases, and 10 bases lay between the germline ends. The CDR3 runs 11 residues. Germline V gene lookup returns CDR1 SGHNT and CDR2 YENEEA. CDR3 sequence reads: CASSSDSGQFF. CDR3 DNA: TGTGCCAGCAGCTCGGATTCGGGGCAGTTCTTC.

The J gene is TRBJ1-2, the V gene TRBV7-9; weak D call: TRBD1 (5 bases). Germline lookup yields CDR1 SEHNR and CDR2 FQNEAQ (reference sequence). The CDR3 has 13 amino acids. V was cut by 2 bases and J by 6 bases, with 10 bases left in between. CDR3 in amino acids: CASSLQGGDGYTF. The DNA of the CDR3 is TGTGCCAGCAGCTTACAGGGTGGGGATGGCTACACCTTC.

Here the CDR3 DNA reads TGCGCCAGCAGCTCAAAGACAGGGGGAAACGGAAACTATGGCTACACCTTC. This translates into CASSSKTGGNGNYGYTF. This chain uses TRBV5-1 with TRBJ1-2, with 9 positions matching TRBD1. Germline CDR1 and CDR2: SGHRS and YFSETQ. The J segment lost 2 bases and the V segment lost 3 bases, leaving 11 bases of the junction unmatched. The CDR3 consists of 17 residues.

The CDR3 is CASGGPTDTQYF. In DNA, the CDR3 is TGTGCCAGCGGGGGCCCCACAGATACGCAGTATTTT. V is TRBV9 and J is TRBJ2-3; TRBD1 might be the D (6 bases). The germline gives CDR1 SGDLS, CDR2 YYNGEE. V lost 7 bases to trimming and J lost 2 bases, with 8 bases between them. This CDR3 is 12 amino acids long. Drawing the rest from reference TRBV9 and TRBJ2-3, the complete variable domain is DSGVTQTPKHLITATGQRVTLRCSPRSGDLSVYWYQQSLDQGLQFLIQYYNGEERAKGNILERFSAQQFPDLHSELNLSSLELGDSALYFCASGGPTDTQYFGPGTRLTVL.

The chain combines TRBV11-2 with TRBJ2-7; tentative D call: TRBD2 (7 bases). The CDR3 runs 14 residues. Germline assignment: CDR1 SGHAT and CDR2 FQNNGV. This chain's CDR3 is CASSLTGGQYGQYV. The CDR3 nucleotides read TGTGCCAGCAGCTTAACGGGGGGCCAATACGGGCAGTACGTC.

The chain carries TRBV12-5 and TRBJ2-5; D is possibly TRBD2 (5 bases). The ends were cut back, 9 bases at V and 1 base at J, with 9 bases in the middle. The CDR3 length is 12 residues. The V gene's germline CDR1 is LGHNT and CDR2 FRNRAP. For the CDR3, the DNA is TGTGCTAGCCGGGGTATCCAAGAGACCCAGTACTTC. This sequence encodes CASRGIQETQYF.

The chain couples TRBV18 to TRBJ1-6; 7 bases are a match to TRBD1. The CDR3 loop spans 16 amino acids. CDR1 is KGHSH and CDR2 is LQKENI in the germline V gene. J was trimmed by 0 bases and V by 6 bases; bases with no gene match: 5. CDR3 coding DNA: TGTGCCAGCTCGCAGGGACAGAGCTCCTATAATTCACCCCTCCACTTT. It specifies CASSQGQSSYNSPLHF.

J is TRBJ2-1 and V is TRBV7-9; D call uncertain. The CDR3 has 15 amino acids. Trimming took off 7 bases at V and 0 bases at J, with 13 bases between the two ends. The germline CDR1 and CDR2 sequences are SEHNR and FQNEAQ (reference sequence). The CDR3 is CASTKYSYSYNEQFF. CDR3 sequence (DNA): TGTGCCAGCACCAAATACTCGTACTCCTACAATGAGCAGTTCTTC.

This clone appeared once. The chain links TRBV11-3 to TRBJ2-3; tentative D call: TRBD2 (6 bases). Trimming took 2 bases from V and 2 from J, leaving 14 bases between them. The germline V gene has CDR1 SGHNT and CDR2 YENEEA. The CDR3 contains 16 residues. The CDR3 region is CASSLYFGGDTDTQYF. The CDR3 nucleotides are TGTGCCAGCAGCTTATACTTTGGCGGGGACACAGATACGCAGTATTTT.

V usage is TRBV5-6 and J usage is TRBJ1-2; D gene unclear. Per the germline V gene, CDR1 is SGHDT and CDR2 is YYEEEE. The length of the CDR3 is 14 residues. Trimming removed 0 bases at V and 3 bases at J, with 9 bases between. The CDR3 DNA is TGTGCCAGCAGCTTGGGACAAAGACACTATGGCTACACCTTC. Its protein is CASSLGQRHYGYTF.

This chain links TRBV27 with TRBJ2-1; no definite D call. CDR1 and CDR2 (germline): MNHEY, SMNVEV (reference sequence). The CDR3 has 14 residues. V was shortened by 6 bases and J by 2 bases, with 11 bases between the two germline ends. The CDR3 nucleotides are TGTGCCAGCAGAGCGACGGGTACCTACAATGAGCAGTTCTTC. As protein: CASRATGTYNEQFF.

CDR3 nucleotide sequence: TGCAGTGCTAGTTCGGGACAGGGGGCCGGGGGGCAGTACTTC. Its translation is CSASSGQGAGGQYF. The rearrangement joins TRBV20-1 to TRBJ2-7; 12 nucleotides match TRBD1. CDR1 and CDR2 (germline): DFQATT, SNEGSKA (reference sequence). The CDR3 runs to 14 residues. Trimming took 3 bases from V and 9 from J; bases not matched to a gene: 9.

The V call is TRBV2, the J call TRBJ1-2, with 10 bases matching TRBD1. In germline, CDR1 is SNHLY, CDR2 FYNNEI. V was clipped by 11 bases and J by 4 bases; unmatched bases: 4. The CDR3 length is 12 residues. The CDR3 DNA follows: TGTGCCGGTGGACAGGGGGGCTATGGCTACACCTTC. This gives the protein CAGGQGGYGYTF.

On this clone: Compared with germline, one end of the junction differs, possibly owing to a read error. The CDR3 sequence: CASNSSEGALF. In nucleotides, the CDR3 is TGTGCCAGCAACTCTTCAGAGGGGGCCCTCTTC. V is TRBV6-4 and J is TRBJ1-2; 7 nucleotides agree with TRBD1. Looked up from germline, CDR1 is MRHNA and CDR2 is SNTAGT. The CDR3 is made up of 11 amino acids.